This T cell receptor beta chain was documented in a study of Graves' ophthalmopathy and Graves' hyperthyroidism. Study-wide findings and caveats: A classifier, a 13-signature model, separated ophthalmopathy from stable hyperthyroidism with about 87% sensitivity and 81.08% specificity.

Trimming took 5 bases from V and 6 from J, leaving 17 bases between them. The CDR3 runs 14 residues. Germline V gives CDR1 SGHAT, CDR2 FQNNGV. RNA transcripts provided the template for amplifying TCR beta CDR3 regions. Amplification began with first-round RT-PCR using HTBI primers, then second-round multiplex PCR was performed. From the multiplex PCR reads, TCRdb called clonotypes with MiXCR, one entry per CDR3 protein. In the table there are 350,000 to 400,000 distinct CDR3 sequences, 15% to 20% of which are singletons. A remark on this clonotype: What it recognizes is unknown.

Clinical symptoms, serum thyroxine, TRAb, thyroid ultrasound and orbital computed tomography formed the basis of diagnosis. A volume of 8 to 10 ml of fresh peripheral blood supplied the PBMCs. Sequencing input: peripheral blood. The TCR comes from a woman younger than 35 with Graves' ophthalmopathy. The chain recombines TRBV11-2 with TRBJ2-7; D assignment may be TRBD1 or TRBD2 (5 bases each). The CDR3 nucleotides are TGTGCCAGCAGCCCCCGGGACCTAGGGACCGAGCAGTACTTC. Translation gives CASSPRDLGTEQYF.